The 30 T cell receptor beta chains listed next were all sequenced from one sample in a study of PD-1 blockade in classical Hodgkin lymphoma (dated by TCRdb to about 2020). Libraries came from the immunoSEQ multiplex PCR assay. In TCRdb, the immuneACCESS table is reduced to in-frame sequences with V and J assigned. These tables do not hold every clone; where another copy was compared, an unresolved V gene accounts for under half, and the others remain unexplained. The sample yields tens of thousands of clones; about 73% were counted once. Together, the top ten hold about 11% of the sample. The time point tag for this specimen amounts to: cycle 1 day 1 (C1D1), immediately before nivolumab initiation. Every trial patient had relapsed after autologous stem cell transplantation, and cohorts A, B and C differed in prior brentuximab vedotin exposure. The source was peripheral blood mononuclear cells (PBMCs), collected at baseline. These receptors all come from a human donor with classical Hodgkin lymphoma.

The chain uses TRBV5-1 and TRBJ2-1; TRBD2 is a possible D gene (5 bases). Germline CDR1 is SGHRS and CDR2 is YFSETQ. V was trimmed by 0 bases and J by 5 bases, leaving 9 bases between them. This CDR3 region has 14 residues. In DNA, the CDR3 is TGCGCCAGCAGCTTGGCAGCGGCAAACAATGAGCAGTTCTTC. Translation gives CASSLAAANNEQFF.

The V gene is TRBV19, the J gene TRBJ1-1, with TRBD1 identical over 8 bases. This CDR3 has 14 residues. J was trimmed by 7 bases and V by 7 bases; bases with no gene match: 11. Germline V CDR1 and CDR2: LNHDA, SQIVND (reference sequence). The chain's CDR3 is CASTNGQGPREAFF. The DNA for the CDR3 is TGTGCCAGTACTAATGGACAGGGCCCACGTGAAGCTTTCTTT.

The V call is TRBV9, the J call TRBJ2-7, with 8 bases matching TRBD2. The CDR3 extends over 15 amino acids. The germline CDR1 and CDR2 sequences are SGDLS and YYNGEE. The junction had 14 bases not matched to a gene; V was cut back by 5 bases and J by 7 bases. The CDR3 spells CASRRAGGATGEQYF. CDR3 sequence (DNA): TGTGCCAGCAGACGGGCGGGAGGCGCCACAGGGGAGCAGTACTTC.

This rearrangement joins TRBV4-1 to TRBJ2-7; D unclear. V lost 5 bases, J lost 3 bases, and 11 bases lay in between. Germline V gives CDR1 MGHRA, CDR2 YSYEKL. The CDR3 length is 13 residues. The chain's CDR3 is CASSYDGSYEQYF. The CDR3 coding sequence is TGCGCCAGCAGCTATGACGGCAGCTACGAGCAGTACTTC.

V is TRBV5-1 and J is TRBJ1-5; D ambiguous. CDR1 is SGHRS and CDR2 is YFSETQ in the germline V gene. The CDR3 extends over 13 amino acids. V gave up 0 bases and J gave up 8 bases, with 9 bases separating them. CDR3: CASSLGPGEPQHF. The CDR3 nucleotides are TGCGCCAGCAGCTTGGGGCCGGGAGAGCCCCAGCATTTT.

V gene TRBV6-5 combines with J gene TRBJ1-1, with D maybe TRBD1 (6 bases). The ends were cut back, 5 bases at V and 4 bases at J, with 11 bases in the middle. This CDR3 comprises 13 residues. Germline CDR1 and CDR2: MNHEY and SVGAGI. The CDR3 DNA follows: TGTGCCAGCAGTGAGACAGGTCTCACTGAAGCTTTCTTT. Translating it yields CASSETGLTEAFF.

This clone showed up just once. The V and J genes are TRBV5-1 and TRBJ2-7, with D possibly TRBD1 on 5 matching bases. CDR3 length: 14 residues. The germline V and J ends were trimmed by 4 bases and 2 bases, with 13 bases remaining between them. Germline CDR1 and CDR2: SGHRS and YFSETQ. CDR3 in amino acids: CASSPTTETYEQYF. CDR3 nucleotides: TGCGCCAGCAGCCCAACGACAGAAACCTACGAGCAGTACTTC.

The gene calls are TRBV19 and TRBJ2-6; perhaps TRBD2 as D (6 bases). CDR3 length: 18 residues. Germline loops: CDR1 LNHDA, CDR2 SQIVND (reference sequence). Trimming left V 1 base short and J 0 bases short, with 13 bases between. The CDR3, as DNA: TGTGCCAGTAGTATAGGGGCGGGGCGGTTCTCTGGGGCCAACGTCCTGACTTTC. As protein: CASSIGAGRFSGANVLTF.

This clone appeared a few times. The J gene is TRBJ1-2, the V gene TRBV25-1; D is perhaps TRBD1 (6 bases). V was trimmed by 1 base and J by 8 bases, leaving 11 bases between them. CDR3 length: 13 residues. Looked up from germline, CDR1 is MGHDK and CDR2 is SYGVNS. The CDR3 loop reads CASSESGAWGYTF. In DNA form, the CDR3 reads TGTGCCAGCAGTGAATCAGGGGCCTGGGGCTACACCTTC.

This clone occurred a few times. The chain carries TRBV18 and TRBJ1-5; 7 nucleotides match TRBD1. CDR3 size: 15 residues. V gave up 5 bases and J gave up 3 bases; unmatched junction bases: 7. CDR1 and CDR2 from the germline V gene are KGHSH and LQKENI. The CDR3 nucleotides are TGTGCCAGCTCAAACCGGGACAGCCACAATCAGCCCCAGCATTTT. It encodes CASSNRDSHNQPQHF.

The chain carries TRBV5-1 and TRBJ1-2; no firm D call. Trimming cost V 1 base and J 5 bases, with 15 bases left between them. Germline CDR1 reads SGHRS; CDR2 reads YFSETQ. The CDR3 has 15 residues. The CDR3 DNA follows: TGCGCCAGCAGCTTGTATGTCGGGAGTTCGTATGGCTACACCTTC. Translating it yields CASSLYVGSSYGYTF.

This rearrangement joins TRBV19 to TRBJ2-3; D is possibly TRBD1 (6 bases). CDR3 length equals 15 residues. The germline V and J ends were trimmed by 3 bases and 2 bases, with 12 bases remaining between them. Looked up from germline, CDR1 is LNHDA and CDR2 is SQIVND (reference sequence). The CDR3 DNA reads as TGTGCCAGTAGTATTACCGGGACATTCACAGATACGCAGTATTTT. Protein: CASSITGTFTDTQYF.

J is TRBJ2-3 and V is TRBV18; 9 nucleotides line up with TRBD2. Germline CDR1 KGHSH, CDR2 LQKENI. The V and J ends lost 6 bases and 3 bases, in that order; junction bases with no gene match: 4. The CDR3 loop spans 14 amino acids. In nucleotides, the CDR3 is TGTGCCAGCTCTGGGCTAGCGGGAACAGATACGCAGTATTTT. Translated, it gives CASSGLAGTDTQYF.

The rearrangement uses TRBV7-9 and TRBJ1-2; D is undetermined. Germline lookup yields CDR1 SEHNR and CDR2 FQNEAQ (reference sequence). The germline V and J ends were trimmed by 1 base and 5 bases, with 5 bases remaining between them. This CDR3 is built from 12 residues. The CDR3 coding sequence is TGTGCCAGCAGCTTAGGTAGTTATGGCTACACCTTC. It specifies CASSLGSYGYTF.

The rearrangement links TRBV19 to TRBJ1-2; a weak D match, TRBD1 (5 bases). Trimming left V 6 bases short and J 5 bases short, with 25 bases between. The CDR3 contains 17 residues. The germline V gene has CDR1 LNHDA and CDR2 SQIVND (reference sequence). The CDR3 sequence: CASSHTGAAIQGYGYTF. The CDR3, as DNA: TGTGCCAGTAGCCATACAGGTGCTGCAATTCAGGGTTATGGCTACACCTTC. The entire variable domain, with the rest obtained from reference TRBV19 and TRBJ1-2, is as follows: DGGITQSPKYLFRKEGQNVTLSCEQNLNHDAMYWYRQDPGQGLRLIYYSQIVNDFQKGDIAEGYSVSREKKESFPLTVTSAQKNPTAFYLCASSHTGAAIQGYGYTFGSGTRLTVV.

V gene TRBV10-3 combines with J gene TRBJ2-5, with D tentatively TRBD2 (6 bases). The V end lost 2 bases, the J end lost 1 base, and 17 bases lay between the germline ends. Looked up from germline, CDR1 is ENHRY and CDR2 is SYGVKD. The CDR3 length is 17 residues. CDR3 sequence reads: CAISERAPLGGQETQYF. CDR3 sequence (DNA): TGTGCCATCAGTGAGAGGGCACCCCTGGGGGGCCAAGAGACCCAGTACTTC.

This clone was seen a few times. The gene calls are TRBV7-3 and TRBJ2-1; 9 bases are shared with TRBD1. The junction had 8 bases not matched to a gene; V was cut back by 1 base and J by 7 bases. In germline, CDR1 is SGHTA, CDR2 FQGTGA. The CDR3 totals 16 residues. Written as DNA, the CDR3 is TGTGCCAGCAGCTTAAGTCAGACAGGGGGATGGAATGAGCAGTTCTTC. Translated: CASSLSQTGGWNEQFF.

This clone was detected once. This rearrangement joins TRBV6-1 to TRBJ2-1, with 7 bases that match TRBD2. The germline V gene has CDR1 MNHNS and CDR2 SASEGT. V trimming: 5 bases; J trimming: 1 base; junction bases outside the gene matches: 5. This CDR3 region has 15 residues. In DNA, the CDR3 is TGTGCCAGCAGTCCTTGGGGAGGGTCCTACAATGAGCAGTTCTTC. Residues: CASSPWGGSYNEQFF.

In its sample, this clone was seen once. The V gene is TRBV2, the J gene TRBJ1-5; D is perhaps TRBD1 (6 bases). Germline loops: CDR1 SNHLY, CDR2 FYNNEI. Trimming stripped 5 bases from V and 2 bases from J, with 13 bases between. The CDR3 is 15 amino acids. Written as DNA, the CDR3 is TGTGCCAGCAGTTCCGGGGGCATTGGCAATCAGCCCCAGCATTTT. The encoded protein is CASSSGGIGNQPQHF.

Written as DNA, the CDR3 is TGTGCCAGCAGTGAGGTGATGGGGGAGATCAACGAGCAGTACTTC. It translates to CASSEVMGEINEQYF. The chain recombines TRBV2 with TRBJ2-7; the D call may be TRBD1 or TRBD2 (5 bases each). Trimming pared 3 bases from V and 5 bases from J, leaving 17 bases between. Germline V CDR1 and CDR2: SNHLY, FYNNEI. The CDR3 has 15 amino acids.

Comments on this clone: Additional DNA sequences in this sample encode the identical CDR3. The CDR3 DNA reads as TGTGCCAGCAGCTTGGCGGGGCTCACAGATACGCAGTATTTT. As protein: CASSLAGLTDTQYF. V usage is TRBV5-6 and J usage is TRBJ2-3; the D call may be TRBD1 or TRBD2 (5 bases each). Germline CDR1 SGHDT, CDR2 YYEEEE. The CDR3 consists of 14 residues. Trimming shortened V by 0 bases and J by 2 bases, and 7 bases separated the two germline ends.

The V call is TRBV6-5, the J call TRBJ2-7, with TRBD2 as a possible D gene (5 bases). Trimming left V 6 bases short and J 2 bases short, with 11 bases between. CDR3 length: 13 residues. Germline CDR1 reads MNHEY; CDR2 reads SVGAGI. The CDR3 DNA reads TGTGCCAGCAGCCCCGGGATACCCTACGAGCAGTACTTC. It yields the protein CASSPGIPYEQYF.

The chain combines TRBV11-3 with TRBJ1-2; the D is unclear. Germline CDR1 reads SGHNT; CDR2 reads YENEEA. V lost 5 bases and J lost 5, with 12 bases in between. The CDR3 covers 13 residues. The CDR3 DNA follows: TGTGCCAGCAGCCCCCAAGGATCTTATGGCTACACCTTC. As protein: CASSPQGSYGYTF.

The chain recombines TRBV29-1 with TRBJ2-7; 7 bases align to TRBD2. CDR1 and CDR2 from the germline V gene are SQVTM and ANQGSEA. The length of the CDR3 is 12 residues. V gave up 6 bases and J gave up 4 bases; unmatched junction bases: 6. The CDR3 reads CSVGGTEYEQYF. The CDR3 region has the DNA TGCAGCGTGGGGGGGACCGAGTACGAGCAGTACTTC.

Concerning this clone itself: Compared with germline, one end of the junction differs, possibly owing to a read error. The chain recombines TRBV19 with TRBJ2-7; no clear D. Germline V gene data show CDR1 as LNHDA and CDR2 as SQIVND (reference sequence). The CDR3 has 13 amino acids. CDR3 protein: CASGIGNRYEQYF. CDR3 DNA: TGTGCCAGTGGTATCGGCAACCGCTACGAGCAGTACTTC.

This clone has at least ten counts. This rearrangement joins TRBV10-2 to TRBJ1-1; perhaps TRBD1 as D (6 bases). Looked up from germline, CDR1 is WSHSY and CDR2 is SAAADI. The CDR3 is 14 amino acids. The V end lost 7 bases, the J end lost 2 bases, and 14 bases lay between the germline ends. CDR3 nucleotides: TGCGCCAGCACCGAGGGGGGCCGTAACACTGAAGCTTTCTTT. Its protein is CASTEGGRNTEAFF.

In DNA, the CDR3 is TGCGCCAGCACGAACTTGATAGCGGGCGACTTTCAAGAGACCCAGTACTTC. Protein: CASTNLIAGDFQETQYF. The rearrangement uses TRBV5-1 and TRBJ2-5; 7 bases are shared with TRBD2. Trimming took 6 bases from V and 2 from J; bases not matched to a gene: 16. The CDR3 is 17 residues long. Germline lookup yields CDR1 SGHRS and CDR2 YFSETQ.

This sequence joins TRBV5-4 and TRBJ2-7; the D gene is possibly TRBD1 (6 bases). Between the trimmed V and J ends, which lost 6 bases and 7 bases, there was a span of 17 bases. This CDR3 spans 13 amino acids. Germline assignment: CDR1 SGHNT and CDR2 YYREEE (reference sequence). DNA for the CDR3: TGTGCCAGCAACAGGATAGGGGGTAGGGAGCAGTACTTC. Residues: CASNRIGGREQYF.

The chain has TRBV4-1 and TRBJ1-2, with D perhaps TRBD1 (6 bases). V was clipped by 0 bases and J by 6 bases, with 11 bases between them. CDR3 length: 14 residues. CDR1 is MGHRA and CDR2 is YSYEKL in the germline V gene. DNA of the CDR3: TGCGCCAGCAGCCAAGATCAAAACAGGGATGGCTACACCTTC. The encoded protein is CASSQDQNRDGYTF.

The chain carries TRBV30 and TRBJ1-2, with TRBD1 matching over 8 bases. Trimming removed 2 bases from V and 7 bases from J; junction bases left unmatched: 6. The germline V gene encodes CDR1 GTSNPN and CDR2 SVGIG (reference sequence). This CDR3 spans 13 amino acids. CDR3 amino acids: CAWSPRGRGGYTF. The CDR3 bases are TGTGCCTGGAGTCCCAGGGGGCGCGGTGGCTACACCTTC.